Presented here are 28 T cell receptor beta chains from one specimen sequenced in a study of control samples from healthy donors and cancer patients. Using immunoSEQ multiplex PCR, the repertoire was profiled, and TCRdb retains in-frame clones only, with some absent. The repertoire includes roughly 120,000 clones, 93% of them detected once, and 1.7% sits in the top ten. The material sequenced was PBMCs. These receptors all come from a man aged 45-65 years with head and neck cancer.

The chain employs TRBV12-3 or TRBV12-4 and TRBJ1-2; D not resolved. The CDR3 extends over 13 amino acids. V was shortened by 3 bases and J by 5 bases, with 10 bases between the two germline ends. The CDR3 region has the DNA TGTGCCAGCAGTTTCGAGATCATGTATGGCTACACCTTC. Translating gives CASSFEIMYGYTF.

The rearrangement uses TRBV6-6 and TRBJ1-5; TRBD1 aligns across 11 bases. Germline V gene sequence: CDR1 MNHNY, CDR2 SVGAGI (reference sequence). CDR3 size: 16 residues. After removal of 8 bases from V and 6 bases from J, the junction contained 12 bases not matched to a gene. The CDR3: CASSRTGTGGGQPQHF. The DNA of the CDR3 is TGTGCCAGCTCCCGTACCGGGACAGGGGGGGGTCAGCCCCAGCATTTT.

The chain employs TRBV19 and TRBJ1-2; D may be TRBD1 (6 bases). The V end lost 1 base, the J end lost 2 bases, and 11 bases lay between the germline ends. CDR3 length equals 15 residues. Germline V gene lookup returns CDR1 LNHDA and CDR2 SQIVND (reference sequence). The CDR3 nucleotides read TGTGCCAGTAGTATAGCGACACAGGGAAACTATGGCTACACCTTC. It encodes CASSIATQGNYGYTF. The entire variable domain, with the rest obtained from reference TRBV19 and TRBJ1-2, is as follows: DGGITQSPKYLFRKEGQNVTLSCEQNLNHDAMYWYRQDPGQGLRLIYYSQIVNDFQKGDIAEGYSVSREKKESFPLTVTSAQKNPTAFYLCASSIATQGNYGYTFGSGTRLTVV.

The V and J genes are TRBV7-2 and TRBJ2-4; TRBD1 matches at 9 bases. The CDR3 has 14 amino acids. Germline V gives CDR1 SGHTA, CDR2 FQGNSA. J gave up 6 bases and V 1 base, and 1 base lay outside the gene matches. CDR3 sequence (DNA): TGTGCCAGCAGCTTAGAGGGACAGGGAAACATTCAGTACTTC. Amino acids: CASSLEGQGNIQYF.

The V call is TRBV2, the J call TRBJ2-7; unclear D gene. The CDR3 is 13 amino acids. V lost 4 bases, J lost 7 bases, and 14 bases lay in between. The germline V gene encodes CDR1 SNHLY and CDR2 FYNNEI. The CDR3 coding sequence is TGTGCCAGCAGTGCGGACCTGACTGGAGAGCAGTACTTC. It specifies CASSADLTGEQYF.

The chain uses TRBV19 and TRBJ2-1; tentative D call: TRBD1 (5 bases). Trimming pared 1 base from V and 7 bases from J, leaving 5 bases between. Germline loops: CDR1 LNHDA, CDR2 SQIVND (reference sequence). The CDR3 sequence is 12 residues long. The DNA for the CDR3 is TGTGCCAGTAGTATAGGACAGAATGAGCAGTTCTTC. Its translation: CASSIGQNEQFF.

The chain links TRBV3-1 (or the pseudogene TRBV3-2) to TRBJ1-2; possible D gene TRBD1, 6 bases. The CDR3 consists of 14 residues. Germline CDR1 LGHDT, CDR2 YNNKEL (reference sequence). The germline V and J ends were trimmed by 2 bases and 3 bases, with 10 bases remaining between them. CDR3 sequence reads: CASSQPGQYYGYTF. CDR3 in DNA: TGTGCCAGCAGCCAACCGGGACAATACTATGGCTACACCTTC.

V is TRBV7-9 and J is TRBJ2-1, with a tentative D call TRBD1 (7 bases). Germline assignment: CDR1 SEHNR and CDR2 FQNEAQ (reference sequence). The CDR3 length is 18 residues. V was trimmed by 4 bases and J by 0 bases, leaving 19 bases between them. The CDR3 nucleotides are TGTGCCAGCAGCTCAGCCCTAGTGCGGGACAGCTCCTACAATGAGCAGTTCTTC. Its translation: CASSSALVRDSSYNEQFF.

V gene TRBV12-3 or TRBV12-4 combines with J gene TRBJ1-2, with 10 bases fitting TRBD1. Trimming removed 6 bases from V and 12 bases from J; junction bases left unmatched: 10. This CDR3 contains 13 residues. The chain's CDR3 is CASSPGTGDLDTF. In DNA, the CDR3 is TGTGCCAGCAGCCCCGGGACAGGGGATCTAGACACCTTC.

The CDR3 nucleotides read TGTGCCAGCAGTTTGAGCGAGGGACAGCCCCAGCATTTT. This codes for CASSLSEGQPQHF. This chain connects TRBV12-3 or TRBV12-4 to TRBJ1-5; D is undetermined. Trimming stripped 3 bases from V and 7 bases from J, with 10 bases between. This CDR3 comprises 13 residues.

The chain recombines TRBV5-1 with TRBJ2-7, with 7 bases aligning to TRBD1. The V and J ends lost 4 bases and 2 bases, in that order; junction bases with no gene match: 6. Germline V gives CDR1 SGHRS, CDR2 YFSETQ. The CDR3 loop spans 14 amino acids. For the CDR3, the DNA is TGCGCCAGCAGCAATGGGGACAGAACCTACGAGCAGTACTTC. Translated, it gives CASSNGDRTYEQYF.

The chain links TRBV7-9 to TRBJ2-7; D might be TRBD1 (5 bases). Germline V gene lookup returns CDR1 SEHNR and CDR2 FQNEAQ (reference sequence). V was cut by 0 bases and J by 5 bases, with 14 bases left in between. This CDR3 has 15 amino acids. The CDR3 DNA reads as TGTGCCAGCAGCTTAGCGATGACCCAGGGTGACGAGCAGTACTTC. Translated, it gives CASSLAMTQGDEQYF. Using reference TRBV7-9 and TRBJ2-7 for the parts outside the CDR3, the full variable domain is DTGVSQNPRHKITKRGQNVTFRCDPISEHNRLYWYRQTLGQGPEFLTYFQNEAQLEKSRLLSDRFSAERPKGSFSTLEIQRTEQGDSAMYLCASSLAMTQGDEQYFGPGTRLTVT.

The chain recombines TRBV6-5 with TRBJ1-2; the D is unclear. Germline V CDR1 and CDR2: MNHEY, SVGAGI. The CDR3 length is 12 residues. V was trimmed by 11 bases and J by 8 bases, leaving 18 bases between them. CDR3 DNA sequence: TGTGCCCGCCATTATATGTGGTGGGGCTACACCTTC. Translating it yields CARHYMWWGYTF.

This rearrangement joins TRBV9 to TRBJ1-5, with a possible D match to TRBD1 (5 bases). Germline CDR1 SGDLS, CDR2 YYNGEE. CDR3 length: 14 residues. Trimming left V 0 bases short and J 4 bases short, with 8 bases between. The CDR3 spells CASSVAGGNQPQHF. CDR3 DNA sequence: TGTGCCAGCAGCGTAGCCGGGGGGAATCAGCCCCAGCATTTT.

This clone came up once. CDR3 nucleotides: TGTGCCAGCATTACAGGGATGAACACTGAAGCTTTCTTT. It encodes CASITGMNTEAFF. The chain has TRBV7-2 and TRBJ1-1, with D possibly TRBD1 on 6 matching bases. The CDR3 length is 13 residues. The V and J ends lost 7 bases and 0 bases respectively, with 9 bases between them. Germline V gives CDR1 SGHTA, CDR2 FQGNSA.

This chain joins TRBV9 and TRBJ1-2, with 12 bases fitting TRBD1. J gave up 8 bases and V 6 bases, and 8 bases lay outside the gene matches. Germline assignment: CDR1 SGDLS and CDR2 YYNGEE. The CDR3 is 14 amino acids. Here the CDR3 DNA reads TGTGCCAGCACCCGGGGACAGGGGGCGGGAGGCTACACCTTC. Amino acids: CASTRGQGAGGYTF.

This clone was seen more than once but under ten times. Relative to the germline gene, one junction end is altered; a read error may explain this. This chain uses TRBV6-2 or TRBV6-3 with TRBJ2-7, with 7 nucleotides matching TRBD1. CDR3 length equals 12 residues. From germline, CDR1 is MNHEY and CDR2 SVGEGT. In DNA, the CDR3 is TGTGCCAGCAGTTACTCGACAGGGACAAGGGTCTTC. Protein product: CASSYSTGTRVF.

In its sample, this clone was seen once. This chain joins TRBV13 and TRBJ2-4, with 9 bases fitting TRBD1. Germline V gene data show CDR1 as PRHDT and CDR2 as FYEKMQ (reference sequence). The CDR3 has 19 residues. V shed 5 bases and J 0 bases; nucleotides not matched to a gene: 14. CDR3 in DNA: TGTGCCAGCAGCATGACCGGGACAGGGAAAATTCTAGCCAAAAACATTCAGTACTTC. Amino acid sequence: CASSMTGTGKILAKNIQYF.

The chain joins TRBV4-3 to TRBJ1-5; the D gene is possibly TRBD1 (5 bases). Trimming cost V 1 base and J 5 bases, with 15 bases left between them. The germline V gene encodes CDR1 LGHNA and CDR2 YSLEER. The CDR3 has 16 amino acids. The CDR3 is CASSQGPVGGDQPQHF. The CDR3 DNA sequence: TGCGCCAGCAGCCAAGGTCCAGTGGGGGGGGATCAGCCCCAGCATTTT.

The rearrangement uses TRBV3-1 (or the pseudogene TRBV3-2) and TRBJ2-7, with 9 bases aligning to TRBD1. The germline CDR1 and CDR2 sequences are LGHDT and YNNKEL (reference sequence). This CDR3 contains 15 residues. Unmatched junction bases numbered 7, after V lost 4 bases and J lost 3 bases. The CDR3 region is CASSPGQGPYYEQYF. The CDR3 nucleotides are TGTGCCAGCAGCCCGGGACAGGGCCCCTACTACGAGCAGTACTTC.

The gene calls are TRBV4-1 and TRBJ1-2; unclear D gene. V lost 4 bases and J 6 bases, leaving 15 bases between the germline ends. This CDR3 region has 14 residues. Looked up from germline, CDR1 is MGHRA and CDR2 is YSYEKL. CDR3 nucleotide sequence: TGCGCCAGCAGCCCCTCTGGGAGGGAGAATGGCTACACCTTC. It specifies CASSPSGRENGYTF.

The V call is TRBV14, the J call TRBJ1-2, with TRBD1 matching 8 bases. CDR3 length: 13 amino acids. Trimming at V came to 2 bases and at J to 7 bases, leaving 3 bases not matched to a gene. The V gene's germline CDR1 is SGHDN and CDR2 FVKESK. The CDR3 sequence is CASSQQGAAGYTF. The CDR3 coding sequence is TGTGCCAGCAGCCAACAGGGGGCTGCTGGCTACACCTTC.

This clone has a handful of counts. The V and J genes are TRBV7-9 and TRBJ2-7; D is unresolved. CDR3 length: 11 amino acids. CDR1 and CDR2 (germline): SEHNR, FQNEAQ (reference sequence). The V and J ends lost 1 base and 6 bases respectively, with 4 bases between them. The CDR3 DNA reads TGTGCCAGCAGCTTAGTATCCGAGCAGTACTTC. It translates to CASSLVSEQYF.

The chain couples TRBV7-2 to TRBJ1-5, with 9 bases that match TRBD1. V shed 6 bases, J shed 7 bases, and the junction held 13 bases outside the gene matches. Germline V gives CDR1 SGHTA, CDR2 FQGNSA. This CDR3 has 16 amino acids. This CDR3 is CASSSQGAAQSQPQHF. DNA for the CDR3: TGTGCCAGCAGTTCACAGGGGGCGGCGCAGTCCCAGCCCCAGCATTTT. Supplemented by reference TRBV7-2 and TRBJ1-5, the full variable domain reads GAGVSQSPSNKVTEKGKDVELRCDPISGHTALYWYRQSLGQGLEFLIYFQGNSAPDKSGLPSDRFSAERTGGSVSTLTIQRTQQEDSAVYLCASSSQGAAQSQPQHFGDGTRLSIL.

Only a few counts were recorded for this clone. The rearrangement uses TRBV7-9 and TRBJ2-1; D is uncertain. V lost 3 bases to trimming and J lost 0 bases, with 9 bases between them. The CDR3 has 15 amino acids. Germline CDR1 reads SEHNR; CDR2 reads FQNEAQ (reference sequence). CDR3 region: CASSLTGGSYNEQFF. In nucleotides, the CDR3 is TGTGCCAGCAGCTTGACGGGCGGCTCCTACAATGAGCAGTTCTTC.

The chain has TRBV4-2 and TRBJ2-5; 7 nucleotides agree with TRBD1. The V gene end was trimmed by 1 base and the J gene end by 5 bases; junction bases not matched to a gene: 4. The CDR3 has 14 residues. CDR1 is LGHNA and CDR2 is YNFKEQ in the germline V gene. CDR3 coding DNA: TGTGCCAGCAGCCAAGTTGGGACAGCGGAGACCCAGTACTTC. This translates into CASSQVGTAETQYF.

The V gene is TRBV18, the J gene TRBJ1-4; D gene unclear. CDR1 and CDR2 (germline): KGHSH, LQKENI. The CDR3 covers 14 residues. The V end was cut by 4 bases, the J end by 0 bases, with 6 bases between. CDR3 region: CASSRVATNEKLFF. In DNA form, the CDR3 reads TGTGCCAGCTCACGGGTTGCAACTAATGAAAAACTGTTTTTT.

The J gene is TRBJ2-5, the V gene TRBV7-3; D unresolved. V was clipped by 0 bases and J by 2 bases, with 4 bases between them. CDR3 length: 13 residues. Germline loops: CDR1 SGHTA, CDR2 FQGTGA. The CDR3 DNA sequence: TGTGCCAGCAGCTTAACAGTTCAAGAGACCCAGTACTTC. This sequence encodes CASSLTVQETQYF.